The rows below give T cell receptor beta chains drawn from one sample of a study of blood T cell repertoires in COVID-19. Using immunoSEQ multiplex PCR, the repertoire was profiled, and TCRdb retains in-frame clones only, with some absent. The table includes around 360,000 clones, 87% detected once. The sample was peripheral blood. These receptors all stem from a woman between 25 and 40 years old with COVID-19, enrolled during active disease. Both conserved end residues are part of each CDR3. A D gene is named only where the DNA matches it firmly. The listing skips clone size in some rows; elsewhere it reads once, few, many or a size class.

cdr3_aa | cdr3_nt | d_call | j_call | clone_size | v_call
CASSLPGSGYGYTF | TGCGCCAGCAGCTTGCCAGGGTCGGGCTATGGCTACACCTTC | . | TRBJ1-2 | . | TRBV5-1
CASSPLRSYNEQFF | TGTGCCAGCAGCCCCCTACGCTCCTACAATGAGCAGTTCTTC | . | TRBJ2-1 | . | TRBV2
CASSPLRRTNTEAFF | TGCGCCAGCAGCCCCCTAAGGCGGACAAATACTGAAGCTTTCTTT | . | TRBJ1-1 | . | TRBV4-1
CASSLASGRGYEQYF | TGTGCCAGCAGCTTAGCTAGCGGGAGGGGGTACGAGCAGTACTTC | TRBD2 | TRBJ2-7 | . | TRBV7-9
CASGTRGNEQFF | TGTGCCAGCGGGACCCGGGGGAATGAGCAGTTCTTC | . | TRBJ2-1 | . | TRBV6-5
CASSGVDEQFF | TGTGCCAGCAGTGGAGTGGATGAGCAGTTCTTC | . | TRBJ2-1 | . | TRBV25-1
CASSPPGGGGNTIYF | TGTGCCAGCAGCCCTCCTGGGGGAGGGGGGAACACCATATATTTT | . | TRBJ1-3 | . | TRBV9
CSASQQGAVGETQYF | TGCAGTGCTAGTCAGCAGGGGGCGGTGGGAGAGACCCAGTACTTC | TRBD1 | TRBJ2-5 | . | TRBV20-1
CASSPPEARETQYF | TGTGCCAGCTCACCGCCTGAGGCCCGGGAGACCCAGTACTTC | . | TRBJ2-5 | . | TRBV18
CASSPRTYGKNIQYF | TGTGCCAGTAGTCCCCGTACGTACGGGAAAAACATTCAGTACTTC | . | TRBJ2-4 | . | TRBV19
CASSVKTRIHNEQFF | TGTGCCAGCAGTGTTAAGACTAGGATCCACAATGAGCAGTTCTTC | . | TRBJ2-1 | . | TRBV6-6
CASSLTGQTQYF | TGTGCCAGCAGTTTAACAGGCCAGACCCAGTACTTC | . | TRBJ2-5 | . | TRBV12-3/TRBV12-4
CSVEMTGNEQFF | TGCAGCGTTGAAATGACTGGCAATGAGCAGTTCTTC | . | TRBJ2-1 | . | TRBV29-1
CSARTGTNEQYF | TGCAGCGCACGGACAGGGACAAACGAGCAGTACTTC | TRBD1 | TRBJ2-7 | . | TRBV29-1
CASSQAPGYPNTGELFF | TGCGCCAGCAGCCAAGCCCCAGGGTACCCGAACACCGGGGAGCTGTTTTTT | . | TRBJ2-2 | many | TRBV4-1
CASSPGQGGGYGYTF | TGTGCCAGCAGCCCAGGACAGGGAGGAGGATATGGCTACACCTTC | TRBD1 | TRBJ1-2 | . | TRBV11-1
CASSGSGSSYEQYF | TGTGCCAGCAGCGGTAGCGGGAGCTCCTACGAGCAGTACTTC | TRBD2 | TRBJ2-7 | . | TRBV9
CASSNSDSGANALTF | TGTGCCAGTAGTAATTCAGACTCTGGGGCCAACGCCCTGACTTTC | . | TRBJ2-6 | . | TRBV19
CASSLGQGSLNTEAFF | TGTGCCAGCAGCTTGGGGCAGGGAAGTTTGAACACTGAAGCTTTCTTT | . | TRBJ1-1 | . | TRBV5-4
CASSSGGMNTEAFF | TGTGCCAGCAGTTCAGGGGGCATGAACACTGAAGCTTTCTTT | TRBD1 | TRBJ1-1 | . | TRBV27
CASSSYQGQANYGYTF | TGTGCCAGCAGCTCGTACCAGGGACAGGCTAACTATGGCTACACCTTC | TRBD1 | TRBJ1-2 | once | TRBV7-2
CASSESGQGREQYF | TGCGCCAGCAGTGAGTCGGGACAGGGACGCGAGCAGTACTTC | TRBD1 | TRBJ2-7 | few | TRBV10-2
CASSAPIGAYEQYF | TGCGCCAGCAGCGCGCCTATCGGGGCCTACGAGCAGTACTTC | . | TRBJ2-7 | . | TRBV4-1
CASSPYRRSSGANVLTF | TGTGCCAGCAGTCCCTACCGAAGAAGCTCTGGGGCCAACGTCCTGACTTTC | . | TRBJ2-6 | . | TRBV28
CACGRAYEQYF | TGTGCCTGCGGGAGGGCCTACGAGCAGTACTTC | TRBD2 | TRBJ2-7 | . | TRBV30
CASKRDTNTGELFF | TGTGCCAGCAAAAGGGACACGAACACCGGGGAGCTGTTTTTT | . | TRBJ2-2 | few | TRBV6-1
CASSFSDRNTEAFF | TGTGCCAGCAGTTTCTCGGACAGGAACACTGAAGCTTTCTTT | . | TRBJ1-1 | few | TRBV28
CAWDGGLEGYGYTF | TGTGCCTGGGACGGGGGGCTCGAGGGCTATGGCTACACCTTC | . | TRBJ1-2 | . | TRBV30
CASRPGTGGNQPQHF | TGTGCCAGCAGACCCGGGACAGGGGGCAATCAGCCCCAGCATTTT | TRBD1 | TRBJ1-5 | . | TRBV6-5
CASSGGSYNSPLHF | TGTGCCAGCTCAGGGGGCTCCTATAATTCACCCCTCCACTTT | TRBD1 | TRBJ1-6 | once | TRBV6-5
CASRSGSQSYNEQFF | TGTGCCAGCAGATCGGGGTCCCAAAGCTACAATGAGCAGTTCTTC | . | TRBJ2-1 | once | TRBV2
CASGPEGGTQYF | TGCGCCAGCGGACCCGAGGGCGGGACCCAGTACTTC | . | TRBJ2-5 | . | TRBV5-1
CASSLGGPGNTIYF | TGTGCCAGCAGCTTGGGAGGGCCCGGAAACACCATATATTTT | . | TRBJ1-3 | once | TRBV5-4
CASSVRAGMNTEAFF | TGTGCCAGCAGTGTGCGGGCGGGGATGAACACTGAAGCTTTCTTT | . | TRBJ1-1 | . | TRBV28
CASTQGASGANVLTF | TGTGCCAGCACTCAAGGAGCCTCTGGGGCCAACGTCCTGACTTTC | . | TRBJ2-6 | . | TRBV27
CASSLASGASNEKLFF | TGCGCCAGCAGCTTGGCATCAGGGGCCAGTAATGAAAAACTGTTTTTT | . | TRBJ1-4 | . | TRBV5-1
CASSLGQGYRNSPLHF | TGTGCCAGCAGCTTAGGGCAGGGGTATCGAAATTCACCCCTCCACTTT | . | TRBJ1-6 | . | TRBV7-8
CASSTQRSSYEQYF | TGTGCCAGCAGCACACAGCGGAGCTCCTACGAGCAGTACTTC | . | TRBJ2-7 | . | TRBV3-1/TRBV3-2
CAWSRASGGYYEQYF | TGTGCCTGGAGTAGGGCTAGCGGAGGGTACTACGAGCAGTACTTC | TRBD2 | TRBJ2-7 | . | TRBV30